This T cell receptor (beta chain) emerged from a study of blood T cell repertoires in COVID-19. In the study overall: PBMCs, B-cell-depleted T cells, or T cells were the source of the cDNA or gDNA that made up the material.

Authors' analysis steps: The assay estimated nucleated cells by amplifying reference gene primers. TCRdb's table, derived via immunoSEQ multiplex PCR, lists solely in-frame clones and lacks some. That table gives V, J and clone size, and the DNA gave D and trimming. The sample holds roughly 200,000 clones; more than 75% are singletons and the top ten take 2.7%. Trimming pared 5 bases from V and 4 bases from J, leaving 12 bases between. The CDR3 totals 14 residues. Germline assignment: CDR1 LNHDA and CDR2 SQIVND (reference sequence). The chain employs TRBV19 and TRBJ1-5; TRBD1 is a possible D gene (6 bases). The material sequenced was peripheral blood. The TCR originated in a man between 35 and 55 years old with active or convalescent COVID-19. The CDR3 loop is CASSLNTGNQPQHF. The CDR3 DNA follows: TGTGCCAGTAGTCTCAATACAGGGAATCAGCCCCAGCATTTT. The full variable domain, with the rest looked up from reference TRBV19 and TRBJ1-5, is DGGITQSPKYLFRKEGQNVTLSCEQNLNHDAMYWYRQDPGQGLRLIYYSQIVNDFQKGDIAEGYSVSREKKESFPLTVTSAQKNPTAFYLCASSLNTGNQPQHFGDGTRLSIL.